This T cell receptor (beta chain) was sequenced in a study of T-cell memory formation after mild COVID-19. Study findings and constraints: Chiefly within CM and EM were the contracting CD4+ clones; CD8+ ones were within EMRA.

TCRdb independently ran MiXCR on the 5' RACE reads; one entry per CDR3 protein. The table shows some 130,000 distinct CDR3 sequences, with approximately 6.3% occurring only once. A few counts support this clonotype. Its antigen is not identified. V was shortened by 3 bases and J by 7 bases, with 13 bases between the two germline ends. Germline CDR1 and CDR2: SGHRS and YFSETQ. This CDR3 spans 13 amino acids. The clonotype originates from an adult woman who had mild COVID-19 (a few samples of this study predate the infection). Cell type and time point are not known. Sequenced material: PBMCs or a T cell subset sorted from them (not recorded which). The rearrangement joins TRBV5-1 to TRBJ1-1, with a weak D call TRBD1 (6 bases). The CDR3 nucleotides read TGCGCCAGCAGCTCAGGGGACGTTGGTGAAGCTTTCTTT. It yields the protein CASSSGDVGEAFF.